This is a list of T cell receptor beta chains from one sample in a study of blood T cells in healthy people across ages. MiXCR, run by TCRdb on the 5' RACE reads, gives a single entry per CDR3 protein. Of some 1.4 million distinct CDR3 sequences listed, roughly 40% are singletons. The material sequenced was blood. The source is a woman under 30 in good health. The CDR3 runs from the conserved cysteine through the conserved F or W. D genes are given only for firm matches. Clone size appears in some rows only: once, few, many, or a class for an expanded clone.

size | J | D | V | DNA | CDR3
once | TRBJ2-1 | . | TRBV6-6 | TGTGCCAGCTCGGCGGCTTATGAGCAGTTCTTC | CASSAAYEQFF
. | TRBJ2-3 | TRBD2 | TRBV7-9 | TGTGCCAGCAGCCCCGGGGGGGGCGAAACAGATACGCAGTATTTT | CASSPGGGETDTQYF
. | TRBJ2-5 | . | TRBV20-1 | TGCAGTGCTAGAGGACAAGCGGGGACAGGAGAGACCCAGTACTTC | CSARGQAGTGETQYF
. | TRBJ2-7 | . | TRBV25-1 | TGTGCCGGCGGACAGCAGGGACGGACCTACAATGAGCAGTACTTC | CAGGQQGRTYNEQYF
few | TRBJ1-6 | . | TRBV12-3/TRBV12-4 | TGTGCCAGCAGTCCTTTCCCGGGACCCGGTAATTCACCCCTCCACTTT | CASSPFPGPGNSPLHF
. | TRBJ1-6 | TRBD1 | TRBV6-1 | TGTGCCAGCAGTGCCTCCGGGACAGCAGAACCCCTCCACTTT | CASSASGTAEPLHF
. | TRBJ2-1 | . | TRBV2 | TGTGCCAGCAGTGAGGCGTACTCCTACAATGAGCAGTTCTTC | CASSEAYSYNEQFF
. | TRBJ1-1 | . | TRBV6-1 | TGTGCCAGCAGTGAAAGTAACAGGATGAACACTGAAGCTTTCTTT | CASSESNRMNTEAFF
many | TRBJ2-1 | TRBD2 | TRBV6-5 | TGTGCCACAGGACTAGCGGGTTACAATGAGCAGTTCTTC | CATGLAGYNEQFF
. | TRBJ1-2 | . | TRBV7-2 | TGTGCCAGCAGCTTAGAGGGGGGAGGGGGAGGTAACTATGGCTACACCTTC | CASSLEGGGGGNYGYTF
. | TRBJ1-2 | . | TRBV9 | TGTGCCAGCAGCGTAGATCAAGGGTATGGCTACACCTTC | CASSVDQGYGYTF
. | TRBJ2-7 | . | TRBV30 | TGTGCCTGGAGTGTACAGGTAGGCACCTACGAGCAGTACTTC | CAWSVQVGTYEQYF
once | TRBJ1-1 | . | TRBV6-4 | TGTGCCAGCGCCCGGACGGGGAACACTGAAGCTTTCTTT | CASARTGNTEAFF
. | TRBJ2-7 | . | TRBV4-1 | TGCGTCAGCAGCCAAGATGAGGATGGTCACTTCTCATACGAGCAGTACTTC | CVSSQDEDGHFSYEQYF
few | TRBJ2-1 | TRBD2 | TRBV20-1 | TGCAGTGCAGGGACTAGCAGAATCTACAATGAGCAGTTCTTC | CSAGTSRIYNEQFF
. | TRBJ2-6 | TRBD1 | TRBV6-5 | TGTGCCAGCAGTTACAAGACAGGGGCGGCTGGGGCAAACGTCCTGACTTTC | CASSYKTGAAGANVLTF
. | TRBJ1-2 | . | TRBV20-1 | TGCAGTGCTAGAGAATCCGGCCTCTATGGCTACACCTTC | CSARESGLYGYTF
. | TRBJ1-1 | . | TRBV7-9 | TGTGCCACGGGGACTGAAGCTTTCTTT | CATGTEAFF
. | TRBJ1-6 | . | TRBV6-1 | TGTGCCAGCAGTGAGGAGGGCAGATCCTCACCCCTCCACTTT | CASSEEGRSSPLHF
few | TRBJ2-7 | . | TRBV20-1 | TGCAGTGCTAGAGCTAGCGCGAGCTCCTACGAGCAGTACTTC | CSARASASSYEQYF
few | TRBJ2-7 | . | TRBV9 | TGTGCCAGCAGCGTAGAGGGGGACGGCTACGAGCAGTACTTC | CASSVEGDGYEQYF
. | TRBJ1-6 | . | TRBV10-2 | TGCGCCAGCACCCGGCAGGGCTTTAATTCACCCCTCCACTTT | CASTRQGFNSPLHF
. | TRBJ1-2 | TRBD1 | TRBV12-3/TRBV12-4 | TGTGCCAGCAGCCCACCGGGACAGGGGGCGGCTGGCTACACCTTC | CASSPPGQGAAGYTF
. | TRBJ2-7 | . | TRBV7-8 | TGTGCCAGCAGCTTGATGGCCACAGTGACGACCTACGAGCAGTACTTC | CASSLMATVTTYEQYF
. | TRBJ1-5 | . | TRBV4-1 | TGCGCCAGCAGCCAAGTTCAAGTAGGGAATCAGCCCCAGCATTTT | CASSQVQVGNQPQHF
. | TRBJ2-1 | . | TRBV6-6 | TGTGCCAGCAGTTACATGGGGACTGTCTATGAGCAGTTCTTC | CASSYMGTVYEQFF
. | TRBJ2-7 | TRBD2 | TRBV27 | TGTGCCAGCAGTGCCGCCGGGACTAGCGGGAACGAGCAGTACTTC | CASSAAGTSGNEQYF
few | TRBJ1-2 | TRBD1 | TRBV5-1 | TGCGCCAGCAGCTTGGATCAGGGGGCGGGCTACACCTTC | CASSLDQGAGYTF
once | TRBJ2-7 | . | TRBV6-2/TRBV6-3 | TGTGCCTCCCGCCCCGGGATAGGGGCCTACGAGCAGTACTTC | CASRPGIGAYEQYF
. | TRBJ2-3 | . | TRBV6-5 | TGTGCCAGCGCACGCTTAGACGGAATTAGCACAGATACGCAGTATTTT | CASARLDGISTDTQYF
. | TRBJ1-1 | . | TRBV7-4 | TGTGCCAGCCGTGGATTAAAAGCTAACACTGAAGCTTTCTTT | CASRGLKANTEAFF
. | TRBJ2-3 | TRBD2 | TRBV7-2 | TGTGCCACTGGTGGCGGGAGACCAGATACGCAGTATTTT | CATGGGRPDTQYF
. | TRBJ1-2 | . | TRBV9 | TGTGCCAGCAGCGGAGCGGGGGGAAACGGCTATGGCTACACCTTC | CASSGAGGNGYGYTF
. | TRBJ2-3 | . | TRBV20-1 | TGCAGTGCTACCCGGGGGGCTTTGGGTATGGGAGATACGCAGTATTTT | CSATRGALGMGDTQYF
few | TRBJ2-5 | . | TRBV2 | TGTGCCTCAATAATAGGGGCAGACCAAGAGACCCAGTACTTC | CASIIGADQETQYF